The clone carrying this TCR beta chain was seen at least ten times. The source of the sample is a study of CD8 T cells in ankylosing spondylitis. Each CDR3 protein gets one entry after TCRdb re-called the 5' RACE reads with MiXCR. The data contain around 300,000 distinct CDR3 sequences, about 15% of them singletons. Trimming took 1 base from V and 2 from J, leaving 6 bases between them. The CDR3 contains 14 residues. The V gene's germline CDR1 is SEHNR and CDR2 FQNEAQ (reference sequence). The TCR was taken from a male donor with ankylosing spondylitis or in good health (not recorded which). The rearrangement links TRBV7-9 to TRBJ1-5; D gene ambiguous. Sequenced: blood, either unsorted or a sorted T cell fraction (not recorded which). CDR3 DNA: TGTGCCAGCAGCTTAGGAGAGGGCAATCAGCCCCAGCATTTT. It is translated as CASSLGEGNQPQHF.